These T cell receptor beta chains were read from a single sample in a study of cytomegalovirus exposure and HLA in healthy donors. Profiled with immunoSEQ multiplex PCR; TCRdb holds only in-frame clones, not every one. The top ten hold 9.5% to 13% of the sample, which has approximately 170,000 clones, roughly 84% seen once. The sequenced material came from PBMCs. The receptors originated from a man aged 25 to 45 in good health and CMV-seropositive. CDR3s include the opening cysteine and the closing phenylalanine or tryptophan. Fields, in order: clone size, V gene, J gene, D gene, CDR3 DNA, CDR3 protein. The D gene is left open where the match is weak. Size tells how often a clone was seen (once, few, many) or the class of an expanded clone, and some rows leave it out.

NA,TRBV5-1,TRBJ2-1,NA,TGCGCCAGCAGCCCCGGACTTTCCTACAATGAGCAGTTCTTC,CASSPGLSYNEQFF
NA,TRBV5-1,TRBJ1-4,NA,TGCGCCAGCAGCTTGGCCACAGGTTTCCCTAATGAAAAACTGTTTTTT,CASSLATGFPNEKLFF
NA,TRBV9,TRBJ2-7,NA,TGTGCCAGCAGCGTAGGAGACAGATCCTACGAGCAGTACTTC,CASSVGDRSYEQYF
NA,TRBV2,TRBJ1-5,TRBD1,TGTGCCAGCAGCGTACAGGGGGCAGGTCAGCCCCAGCATTTT,CASSVQGAGQPQHF
NA,TRBV5-4,TRBJ1-3,TRBD1,TGTGCCAGCAGCTTGGGACCGACAGGGGCTGGAAACACCATATATTTT,CASSLGPTGAGNTIYF
NA,TRBV9,TRBJ2-7,TRBD1,TGTGCCAGCAGCACCTACCGGGACAGATCCTACGAGCAGTACTTC,CASSTYRDRSYEQYF
NA,TRBV7-9,TRBJ1-1,TRBD1,TGTGCCAGCAGCTTTGAGGACAGGGGTCCAGCTTTCTTT,CASSFEDRGPAFF
NA,TRBV6-1,TRBJ1-5,TRBD1,TGTGCCAGCAGCGAAGGGACAGGGCTCCTTATACAGCCCCAGCATTTT,CASSEGTGLLIQPQHF
NA,TRBV30,TRBJ2-1,TRBD1,TGTGCCTGGAGTGTACCTGGGACAGGCTACAATGAGCAGTTCTTC,CAWSVPGTGYNEQFF
once,TRBV11-3,TRBJ2-7,NA,TGTGCCAGCAGCTTAGGCGGGGGCCCAGGGGAGCAGTACTTC,CASSLGGGPGEQYF
NA,TRBV19,TRBJ2-1,TRBD2,TGTGCCAGTAGTCCCCAGGGACTAGCGGGAGGGCTAAGTGAGCAGTTCTTC,CASSPQGLAGGLSEQFF
NA,TRBV5-1,TRBJ2-3,TRBD1,TGCGCCAGCAGCGAGGGGGCGTCGAGCACAGATACGCAGTATTTT,CASSEGASSTDTQYF
NA,TRBV5-1,TRBJ1-1,TRBD1,TGCGCCAGCAGCACCCCAAGGACAGGGCCTCAGAACACTGAAGCTTTCTTT,CASSTPRTGPQNTEAFF
NA,TRBV7-9,TRBJ1-5,TRBD1,TGTGCCAGCAGCTACGGGACAGGGAGCGGCAATCAGCCCCAGCATTTT,CASSYGTGSGNQPQHF